The rows below give T cell receptor beta chains drawn from one sample of a study of control samples from healthy donors and cancer patients. TCRdb's copy holds only in-frame clones and misses some; the assay was immunoSEQ multiplex PCR. This table has about 140,000 clones, under 95% appearing once. Sample: blood. Every receptor here comes from a man between 18 and 29 years old in good health. CDR3s include the opening cysteine and the closing phenylalanine or tryptophan. Fields, in order: clone size, D gene, J gene, V gene, CDR3 DNA, CDR3 protein. The D gene is left open where the match is weak. Clone size appears in some rows only: once, few, many, or a class for an expanded clone.

NA | NA | TRBJ2-7 | TRBV6-6 | TGTGCCAGCAGTTACGCAGGGAGGACCTACGAGCAGTACTTC | CASSYAGRTYEQYF
NA | NA | TRBJ2-5 | TRBV5-1 | TGCGCCAGCAGCTTGGCGCCGGGACAAGAGACCCAGTACTTC | CASSLAPGQETQYF
NA | NA | TRBJ2-1 | TRBV5-1 | TGCGCCAGCAGCAAGGACAGTCCCTCCTACAATGAGCAGTTCTTC | CASSKDSPSYNEQFF
NA | TRBD1 | TRBJ2-7 | TRBV27 | TGTGCCAGCAGTCCGGGGACAGGGGGAGAGCAGTACTTC | CASSPGTGGEQYF
NA | NA | TRBJ2-2 | TRBV7-9 | TGTGCCAGCAGCTTAGGGGGACCGAACACCGGGGAGCTGTTTTTT | CASSLGGPNTGELFF
NA | NA | TRBJ1-6 | TRBV28 | TGTGCCAGCAGCCCTTGGGGGGGGCCAGATTCACCCCTCCACTTT | CASSPWGGPDSPLHF
NA | NA | TRBJ1-1 | TRBV30 | TGTGCCTGGAGTGTAAGAGGGTACAACACTGAAGCTTTCTTT | CAWSVRGYNTEAFF
NA | NA | TRBJ2-5 | TRBV9 | TGTGCCAGCAGCCCAATGGGGGGCAGCAATATACAAGAGACCCAGTACTTC | CASSPMGGSNIQETQYF
once | NA | TRBJ2-5 | TRBV6-6 | TGTGCCAGCAGTTACTCGTTTATGAGGGGTGAGACCCAGTACTTC | CASSYSFMRGETQYF
NA | NA | TRBJ1-1 | TRBV5-5 | TGTGCCAGCAGCTTGGGACAGAGACACACTGAAGCTTTCTTT | CASSLGQRHTEAFF
NA | NA | TRBJ1-5 | TRBV6-2/TRBV6-3 | TGTGCCAGCAGTTACTCGATCTTACGGAGTAGCAATCAGCCCCAGCATTTT | CASSYSILRSSNQPQHF
many | NA | TRBJ1-5 | TRBV7-9 | TGTGCCAGCAGCTTAGGGGCCCAGGGCGGAGGTCAGCCCCAGCATTTT | CASSLGAQGGGQPQHF
NA | TRBD1 | TRBJ2-7 | TRBV6-5 | TGTGCCAGCAGTTACACGACAGGGGACTACGAGCAGTACTTC | CASSYTTGDYEQYF
NA | NA | TRBJ2-7 | TRBV7-9 | TGTGCCAGCAGCTTGGGTCAAGGGGCCATCTACGAGCAGTACTTC | CASSLGQGAIYEQYF
NA | NA | TRBJ2-3 | TRBV7-2 | TGTGCCAGCAGCTTAGAGGGGGGGCAAAGAGATACGCAGTATTTT | CASSLEGGQRDTQYF
NA | NA | TRBJ1-1 | TRBV7-9 | TGTGCCAGCAGCTTAGCGGGATCTATGAACACTGAAGCTTTCTTT | CASSLAGSMNTEAFF
NA | TRBD2 | TRBJ2-3 | TRBV7-3 | TGTGCCAGCAGCTTAGGGACTAGCGTAGATACGCAGTATTTT | CASSLGTSVDTQYF
few | NA | TRBJ2-7 | TRBV9 | TGTGCCAGCAGCGTAGAAGTGACAGCCTACGAGCAGTACTTC | CASSVEVTAYEQYF
once | NA | TRBJ2-2 | TRBV5-6 | TGTGCCAGCAGCTTGGGATTCGGGGTTGGCACCGGGGAGCTGTTTTTT | CASSLGFGVGTGELFF
few | NA | TRBJ1-4 | TRBV4-1 | TGCGCCAGCAGCCAAGTACCGACAGTGGGGGAAGAAAAACTGTTTTTT | CASSQVPTVGEEKLFF
NA | NA | TRBJ1-1 | TRBV10-1 | TGCGCCAGCAGTGAGTCTCCTGAGGGAGGGAACACTGAAGCTTTCTTT | CASSESPEGGNTEAFF
NA | NA | TRBJ2-2 | TRBV7-3 | TGTGCCAGCAGTCCCGGACATACCGGGGAGCTGTTTTTT | CASSPGHTGELFF
once | NA | TRBJ2-3 | TRBV20-1 | TGCAGTGCTAGTGATCCTGCGGGGCCACCGGGTACGCAGTATTTT | CSASDPAGPPGTQYF
NA | TRBD1 | TRBJ2-7 | TRBV4-3 | TGCGCCAGCAGCCGAGAGCCATCAGGACAGGGATACGAGCAGTACTTC | CASSREPSGQGYEQYF
NA | NA | TRBJ2-7 | TRBV14 | TGTGCCAGCAGCCAGCGGGGGCCCCTCTACGAGCAGTACTTC | CASSQRGPLYEQYF
NA | TRBD2 | TRBJ2-3 | TRBV4-3 | TGCGCCAGCAGCCAAGAGGGACTAGCGGGAGGCACAGATACGCAGTATTTT | CASSQEGLAGGTDTQYF
once | TRBD2 | TRBJ2-3 | TRBV2 | TGTGCCAGCAGTGTATATAGCGGGGGGGCCGGGGATACGCAGTATTTT | CASSVYSGGAGDTQYF
NA | TRBD2 | TRBJ2-3 | TRBV25-1 | TGTGCCAGCAGTGTGTCTAGCGGGGGGCCCACAGATACGCAGTATTTT | CASSVSSGGPTDTQYF
NA | NA | TRBJ2-3 | TRBV7-2 | TGTGCCAGCAGCTTAGTGGGCGGGGGCACAGATACGCAGTATTTT | CASSLVGGGTDTQYF
NA | NA | TRBJ2-2 | TRBV5-1 | TGCGCCAGCAGCTTGGCGCTGAACACCGGGGAGCTGTTTTTT | CASSLALNTGELFF
few | TRBD1 | TRBJ1-5 | TRBV2 | TGTGCCAGCAGTGAGGGACAGGTTAGCAATCAGCCCCAGCATTTT | CASSEGQVSNQPQHF
NA | TRBD1 | TRBJ1-3 | TRBV30 | TGTGCCTGGAGTAGGACAGGGTTCAACACCATATATTTT | CAWSRTGFNTIYF
NA | TRBD2 | TRBJ2-1 | TRBV9 | TGTGCCAGCAGCGTAGGAGGGGGACTAGCGGCTCGTGAGCAGTTCTTC | CASSVGGGLAAREQFF
NA | NA | TRBJ1-1 | TRBV7-9 | TGTGCCAGCAGCTTTTCGGGTTGGATGAACACTGAAGCTTTCTTT | CASSFSGWMNTEAFF
NA | NA | TRBJ1-1 | TRBV7-9 | TGTGCCAGCAGCTTAGTGGAGGGCGGGACTGAAGCTTTCTTT | CASSLVEGGTEAFF
few | NA | TRBJ1-6 | TRBV7-9 | TGTGCCAGCAGCCCGCCCGGGGTGGATTCACCCCTCCACTTT | CASSPPGVDSPLHF
NA | TRBD2 | TRBJ2-7 | TRBV7-3 | TGTGCCAGCAGCTTTTCTGCGGGGGGTTCCTACGAGCAGTACTTC | CASSFSAGGSYEQYF
NA | NA | TRBJ2-7 | TRBV29-1 | TGCAGCGTGCTGGGACACTACGCCTACGAGCAGTACTTC | CSVLGHYAYEQYF